The table lists the clone carrying this T cell receptor (beta chain) with a count of one. What it binds is unknown. The protocol was immunoSEQ multiplex PCR, while the TCRdb copy is restricted to in-frame clones and leaves out a portion. The sample consists of 22,000 or so clones, 77% of them appearing once. These data come from a study of OX40 agonist ivuxolimab in advanced cancers. Study information: An anti-OX40 (CD134) antibody with agonistic activity, ivuxolimab, was administered to patients. Patients undergoing dose escalation presented with hepatocellular carcinoma, melanoma, renal cell or head and neck cancer. Males comprised 70% to 90% of the group, whose mean age was approximately 60 years (range about 20 to 85).

General observations from the study: Expansion of clones was among the lowest in partial responders at 0.1-3.0 mg/kg.

The CDR3 totals 16 residues. Germline CDR1 and CDR2: LGHNA and YNFKEQ. V lost 0 bases and J lost 0, with 11 bases in between. The clonotype comes from an adult with an advanced solid tumor such as melanoma, head and neck, liver or kidney cancer. Sequenced here: CD4+ or CD8+ T cells sorted from blood, sampled in a trial of the OX40 agonist ivuxolimab. The chain joins TRBV4-2 to TRBJ1-2; D not certain. The CDR3 DNA follows: TGTGCCAGCAGCCAAGAGCTGTTCCCGTCTAACTATGGCTACACCTTC. Translating gives CASSQELFPSNYGYTF.